This entry lists 26 T cell receptor beta chains sequenced from one sample in a study of blood T cell repertoires in COVID-19. TCRdb's table, derived via immunoSEQ multiplex PCR, lists solely in-frame clones and lacks some. The sample records about 270,000 clones, roughly 90% being singletons. Sequences were obtained from peripheral blood. These receptor sequences come from a man aged 45 to 65 with acute or convalescent COVID-19.

V gene TRBV10-3 combines with J gene TRBJ2-3; 7 bases map to TRBD1. V lost 8 bases, J lost 0 bases, and 5 bases stayed unmatched. Germline V lookup: CDR1 ENHRY, CDR2 SYGVKD. This CDR3 spans 14 amino acids. CDR3 in amino acids: CAILGTASTDTQYF. In DNA form, the CDR3 reads TGTGCCATCTTAGGGACAGCCAGCACAGATACGCAGTATTTT.

J is TRBJ1-4 and V is TRBV5-5, with D perhaps TRBD1 (5 bases). Germline lookup yields CDR1 SGHKS and CDR2 YYEKEE (reference sequence). This CDR3 has 16 residues. V was clipped by 4 bases and J by 3 bases, with 16 bases between them. In nucleotides, the CDR3 is TGTGCCAGCAGCCTAAACTTACCAGGGTCTAATGAAAAACTGTTTTTT. It translates to CASSLNLPGSNEKLFF.

The CDR3 bases are TGTGCCAGCAGTGGGGAGGGAGGGCTTCAGCCCCAGCATTTT. This translates into CASSGEGGLQPQHF. The chain uses TRBV2 and TRBJ1-5; D uncertain. Germline V gene data show CDR1 as SNHLY and CDR2 as FYNNEI. The CDR3 sequence is 14 residues long. V shed 4 bases and J shed 6 bases, with 13 bases lying between them. Together with reference TRBV2 and TRBJ1-5, the CDR3 gives the full variable domain: EPEVTQTPSHQVTQMGQEVILRCVPISNHLYFYWYRQILGQKVEFLVSFYNNEISEKSEIFDDQFSVERPDGSNFTLKIRSTKLEDSAMYFCASSGEGGLQPQHFGDGTRLSIL.

The V call is TRBV12-3 or TRBV12-4, the J call TRBJ2-5; the match to TRBD1 covers 8 bases. V gave up 3 bases and J gave up 7 bases; unmatched junction bases: 4. The CDR3 extends over 13 amino acids. CDR3 amino acids: CASSFDRGGTQYF. DNA for the CDR3: TGTGCCAGCAGTTTCGACAGGGGTGGGACCCAGTACTTC.

J is TRBJ2-5 and V is TRBV7-9, with TRBD2 matching over 15 bases. J was trimmed by 1 base and V by 4 bases; bases with no gene match: 1. Germline CDR1 reads SEHNR; CDR2 reads FQNEAQ (reference sequence). The CDR3 consists of 16 residues. The CDR3 is CASSSGLAGGQETQYF. The CDR3 DNA is TGTGCCAGCAGCTCGGGACTAGCGGGGGGCCAAGAGACCCAGTACTTC.

V is TRBV3-1 (or the pseudogene TRBV3-2) and J is TRBJ2-7, with 9 bases lining up with TRBD1. This CDR3 region has 15 residues. Germline values: CDR1 LGHDT, CDR2 YNNKEL (reference sequence). J gave up 3 bases and V 3 bases, and 6 bases lay outside the gene matches. The CDR3: CASSQGGQGYYEQYF. In nucleotides, the CDR3 is TGTGCCAGCAGCCAGGGGGGACAGGGATACTACGAGCAGTACTTC.

The V call is TRBV5-4, the J call TRBJ2-3; 10 positions match TRBD2. CDR3 length: 17 residues. Unmatched junction bases numbered 11, after V lost 4 bases and J lost 3 bases. In germline, CDR1 is SGHNT, CDR2 YYREEE (reference sequence). CDR3 sequence reads: CASSRAASGGRTDTQYF. For the CDR3, the DNA is TGTGCCAGCAGCCGGGCGGCTAGCGGGGGAAGAACAGATACGCAGTATTTT. Using reference TRBV5-4 and TRBJ2-3 for the parts outside the CDR3, the full variable domain is ETGVTQSPTHLIKTRGQQVTLRCSSQSGHNTVSWYQQALGQGPQFIFQYYREEENGRGNFPPRFSGLQFPNYSSELNVNALELDDSALYLCASSRAASGGRTDTQYFGPGTRLTVL.

The V gene is TRBV27, the J gene TRBJ1-2, with TRBD1 matching 9 bases. The CDR3 is made up of 19 amino acids. Looked up from germline, CDR1 is MNHEY and CDR2 is SMNVEV (reference sequence). The V gene end was trimmed by 0 bases and the J gene end by 4 bases; junction bases not matched to a gene: 15. The CDR3 sequence: CASSLSFLGTGYGGYGYTF. CDR3 bases: TGTGCCAGCAGTTTATCCTTCTTAGGGACAGGGTACGGAGGCTATGGCTACACCTTC.

The V gene is TRBV7-2, the J gene TRBJ2-7; D is perhaps TRBD1 (5 bases). Germline assignment: CDR1 SGHTA and CDR2 FQGNSA. Deletions cut 2 bases from V and 5 bases from J, with 16 bases between. CDR3 length equals 15 residues. This CDR3 reads CASSLSWEGVHEQYF. As DNA, the CDR3 is TGTGCCAGCAGCTTAAGTTGGGAAGGGGTCCACGAGCAGTACTTC.

The chain joins TRBV15 to TRBJ1-1; D is uncertain. The germline V gene has CDR1 LNHNV and CDR2 YYDKDF (reference sequence). The V gene lost 3 bases and the J gene lost 3 bases, with 2 bases spanning the gap. There are 11 residues in the CDR3. In DNA form, the CDR3 reads TGTGCCACCAGCAGCTACACTGAAGCTTTCTTT. This encodes CATSSYTEAFF.

This clone has more than one count but fewer than ten. J is TRBJ1-2 and V is TRBV7-2, with a weak D call TRBD1 (5 bases). The CDR3 has 14 amino acids. CDR1 is SGHTA and CDR2 is FQGNSA in the germline V gene. V lost 0 bases to trimming and J lost 4 bases, with 9 bases between them. The CDR3 reads CASSLAQGTYGYTF. The CDR3 nucleotides are TGTGCCAGCAGCTTAGCCCAGGGAACCTATGGCTACACCTTC.

This sequence joins TRBV4-1 and TRBJ1-3; D gene unclear. Germline V gives CDR1 MGHRA, CDR2 YSYEKL. The CDR3 is 14 residues long. V was clipped by 2 bases and J by 7 bases, with 12 bases between them. The CDR3 region has the DNA TGCGCCAGCAGCCAACAGGATTTAGACAACACCATATATTTT. As protein: CASSQQDLDNTIYF.

The V and J genes are TRBV28 and TRBJ2-2; D remains unclear. With 8 bases removed from V and 4 bases from J, the gap between germline ends came to 14 bases. Germline V gene sequence: CDR1 MDHEN, CDR2 SYDVKM. CDR3 size: 14 residues. The CDR3 protein is CASCTPAGTGELFF. The CDR3 bases are TGTGCCAGCTGTACCCCCGCAGGCACCGGGGAGCTGTTTTTT.

The V and J genes are TRBV7-2 and TRBJ2-1; TRBD2 matches 7 bases. Unmatched junction bases numbered 4, after V lost 5 bases and J lost 0 bases. The germline gives CDR1 SGHTA, CDR2 FQGNSA. The CDR3 spans 15 residues. The CDR3 DNA is TGTGCCAGCAGCCCGGGGGGTAGCTCCTACAATGAGCAGTTCTTC. This encodes CASSPGGSSYNEQFF. The complete variable domain, with remaining parts taken from reference TRBV7-2 and TRBJ2-1, reads GAGVSQSPSNKVTEKGKDVELRCDPISGHTALYWYRQSLGQGLEFLIYFQGNSAPDKSGLPSDRFSAERTGGSVSTLTIQRTQQEDSAVYLCASSPGGSSYNEQFFGPGTRLTVL.

This chain uses TRBV7-9 with TRBJ2-1; 8 bases are shared with TRBD2. This CDR3 is 15 amino acids long. V lost 7 bases, J lost 9 bases, and 14 bases stayed unmatched. Germline CDR1 and CDR2: SEHNR and FQNEAQ (reference sequence). CDR3 sequence: CASTPFGGGHSEQFF. In nucleotides, the CDR3 is TGTGCCAGCACCCCTTTCGGGGGGGGCCATAGTGAGCAGTTCTTC.

This rearrangement joins TRBV30 to TRBJ2-7; a possible D gene is TRBD2 (5 bases). V was clipped by 2 bases and J by 1 base, with 9 bases between them. This CDR3 comprises 13 residues. In germline, CDR1 is GTSNPN, CDR2 SVGIG (reference sequence). CDR3 protein: CAWSPGFSYEQYF. In DNA form, the CDR3 reads TGTGCCTGGAGTCCGGGGTTTTCCTACGAGCAGTACTTC.

The rearrangement uses TRBV11-3 and TRBJ2-5; a possible D gene is TRBD1 (5 bases). The germline gives CDR1 SGHNT, CDR2 YENEEA. V was pared by 5 bases and J by 5 bases, with 21 bases between. The CDR3 contains 16 residues. CDR3 nucleotides: TGTGCCAGCAGCCCGAGGTCTAGACAGTTCGGGGAGACCCAGTACTTC. Protein sequence: CASSPRSRQFGETQYF.

V is TRBV24-1 and J is TRBJ2-7; 7 bases line up with TRBD2. The CDR3 is 15 amino acids. Germline CDR1 reads KGHDR; CDR2 reads SFDVKD. V lost 5 bases and J lost 7; bases outside the gene matches: 13. The CDR3 loop is CATSAFAGDGREQYF. In nucleotides, the CDR3 is TGTGCCACCAGTGCCTTTGCCGGGGACGGGAGGGAGCAGTACTTC.

The V call is TRBV18, the J call TRBJ2-7; TRBD1 aligns across 9 bases. Trimming took 4 bases from V and 6 from J; bases not matched to a gene: 13. CDR1 and CDR2 from the germline V gene are KGHSH and LQKENI. This CDR3 spans 16 amino acids. CDR3 DNA: TGTGCCAGCTCACTGACACAGGGGGCAGGCTCGGGCGAGCAGTACTTC. Its translation: CASSLTQGAGSGEQYF.

V gene TRBV5-4 combines with J gene TRBJ2-3, with D tentatively TRBD1 (7 bases). Germline assignment: CDR1 SGHNT and CDR2 YYREEE (reference sequence). Trimming left V 7 bases short and J 3 bases short, with 21 bases between. The CDR3 covers 16 residues. Here the CDR3 reads CASLTMRQGGTDTQYF. DNA for the CDR3: TGTGCCAGCCTTACGATGCGACAGGGAGGAACAGATACGCAGTATTTT.

The chain links TRBV9 to TRBJ1-2; D is perhaps TRBD1 (6 bases). The CDR3 totals 13 residues. V lost 3 bases and J 6 bases, leaving 12 bases between the germline ends. The germline V gene has CDR1 SGDLS and CDR2 YYNGEE. The CDR3 here is CASSARGGDGYTF. In nucleotides, the CDR3 is TGTGCCAGCAGCGCCCGAGGGGGGGATGGCTACACCTTC.

This clone was recorded a few times. This sequence joins TRBV6-5 and TRBJ1-1, with D possibly TRBD1 on 5 matching bases. Trimming cost V 6 bases and J 0 bases, with 8 bases left between them. CDR1 and CDR2 from the germline V gene are MNHEY and SVGAGI. The CDR3 totals 13 residues. The CDR3 DNA is TGTGCCAGCAGGGGGGACTTGAACACTGAAGCTTTCTTT. It yields the protein CASRGDLNTEAFF.

V usage is TRBV5-1 and J usage is TRBJ2-3, with D tentatively TRBD1 (5 bases). V was shortened by 0 bases and J by 5 bases, with 13 bases between the two germline ends. CDR3 length: 15 amino acids. Germline loops: CDR1 SGHRS, CDR2 YFSETQ. CDR3 nucleotides: TGCGCCAGCAGCTTGGGAAGATCGCAGGGAGATACGCAGTATTTT. Amino acid sequence: CASSLGRSQGDTQYF.

This clone came up many times. This sample also contains other DNA sequences that code for the same CDR3. V and J are TRBV7-3 and TRBJ1-1; D possibly corresponds to TRBD1 (5 bases). The CDR3 has 14 amino acids. V dropped 5 bases and J dropped 5 bases, with 15 bases sitting between them. CDR1 is SGHTA, CDR2 FQGTGA, per germline. The CDR3 region has the DNA TGTGCCAGCAGCCCCGCGGGGGGTCGGACTGAAGCTTTCTTT. Its protein is CASSPAGGRTEAFF.

This clone has only a few counts. The V gene is TRBV5-6, the J gene TRBJ2-7; unclear D gene. The length of the CDR3 is 14 residues. Between the trimmed V and J ends, which lost 0 bases and 0 bases, there was a span of 7 bases. Germline V gives CDR1 SGHDT, CDR2 YYEEEE. CDR3 DNA sequence: TGTGCCAGCAGCTTGGTGGCCGCCTCCTACGAGCAGTACTTC. This translates into CASSLVAASYEQYF.

The chain has TRBV9 and TRBJ2-3, with 9 bases identical to TRBD2. Losses at the gene ends were 4 bases for V and 3 bases for J; bases not matched to a gene: 12. The length of the CDR3 is 17 residues. Germline V gives CDR1 SGDLS, CDR2 YYNGEE. The CDR3 coding sequence is TGTGCCAGCAGCCCGATGGCGGGGGGGCCCTTAACAGATACGCAGTATTTT. It codes for CASSPMAGGPLTDTQYF.